This T cell receptor (beta chain) appears in the sequencing data of a study of blood T cell repertoires in COVID-19. Study-level background: There were acute and convalescent COVID-19 samples, and they came from the United States, Italy and Spain.

J lost 10 bases, V lost 2 bases, and 7 bases had no gene match. The CDR3 totals 14 residues. Germline assignment: CDR1 SGHTS and CDR2 YDEGEE. The authors' processing: Amplifying reference gene primers gave estimates of nucleated cell counts. Sequencing was performed with immunoSEQ multiplex PCR; in TCRdb, only in-frame clones are kept and a portion is missing. The V and J calls and the clone size are those of that table, but D and trimming were determined from the DNA. The repertoire holds a few hundred thousand clones, with around 89% as singletons. V is TRBV5-8 and J is TRBJ2-1; TRBD2 aligns across 9 bases. The sample comprised peripheral blood. This sequence was found in a man younger than 40 with acute or convalescent COVID-19. This CDR3 is CASSFAGGLMEQFF. DNA of the CDR3: TGTGCCAGCAGCTTCGCGGGAGGGCTTATGGAGCAGTTCTTC.